The rows below give T cell receptor beta chains drawn from one sample of a study of T-cell reconstitution after alpha-beta-depleted transplantation in children. TCRdb used MiXCR to reprocess the PCR reads, holding one entry per CDR3 protein. The sample consists of nearly 400,000 distinct CDR3 sequences, 20% of them appearing once. The specimen was PBMCs from the stem cell graft donor, collected from the stem cell graft. The origin of the receptors is a human donor who donated a stem cell graft to a child with acute myeloid leukemia. Each CDR3 is given with its conserved first and last residue. The D gene is left open where the match is weak. The size of a clone is reported for some rows only, either as once, few or many, or as a class for expanded clones.

j_call clone_size d_call v_call cdr3_nt cdr3_aa
TRBJ2-3 - - TRBV27 TGTGCCACCCGCGGGCGGCGGGCAGATACGCAGTATTTT CATRGRRADTQYF
TRBJ2-7 few - TRBV7-9 TGTGCCAGCAGCTTCTCGGCCAAACTCTACGAGCAGTACTTC CASSFSAKLYEQYF
TRBJ2-1 many - TRBV20-1 TGCAGTGCTAGAGATCTTCAGGGAAATGAGCAGTTCTTC CSARDLQGNEQFF
TRBJ2-1 many TRBD2 TRBV12-3/TRBV12-4 TGTGCCAGCAGTTTTCTAGCGGGAGCTGAGCAGTTCTTC CASSFLAGAEQFF
TRBJ2-1 once TRBD2 TRBV20-1 TGCTGTGCTAGAGTCCCACTACTAGCGGCCCCCTCGGGCTCCTACAATGAGCAGTTCTTC CCARVPLLAAPSGSYNEQFF
TRBJ1-2 - - TRBV28 TGTGCCAGCAGTCCCACGTTTAACTATGGCTACACCTTC CASSPTFNYGYTF
TRBJ2-3 few - TRBV18 TGTGCCAGCTCACCACCGAGTTTGACAGATACGCAGTATTTT CASSPPSLTDTQYF
TRBJ2-3 - - TRBV7-3 TGTGCCAGCAGCTCAGGGGGGGGCTTCGCAGATACGCAGTATTTT CASSSGGGFADTQYF
TRBJ2-2 - - TRBV5-1 TGCGCTAGCAGGGAGCCCACCGGGGAGCTGTTTTTT CASREPTGELFF
TRBJ1-6 few TRBD1 TRBV6-1 TGTGCCAGCAGACGGGACAGGGGTAATTCACCCCTCCACTTT CASRRDRGNSPLHF
TRBJ2-7 - TRBD1 TRBV5-1 TGCGCCAGCAGCGTGCCCACAGGGGGATCCGAGCAGTACTTC CASSVPTGGSEQYF
TRBJ2-5 - TRBD2 TRBV12-3/TRBV12-4 TGTGCCAGCAGTTTATCGGGACTAGCTCTCCACGGAGGAGAGACCCAGTACTTC CASSLSGLALHGGETQYF
TRBJ2-2 - - TRBV6-6 TGTGCCAGCAGGCTCCGTCCCGGGGAGCTGTTTTTT CASRLRPGELFF
TRBJ2-1 many - TRBV12-3/TRBV12-4 TGTGCCAGCAGTTTGGGGCTAGCGCAGTACAATGAGCAGTTCTTC CASSLGLAQYNEQFF
TRBJ2-4 - - TRBV10-2 TGCGCCACCGACGAAGCCGGGACTAAAAACATTCAGTACTTC CATDEAGTKNIQYF
TRBJ2-1 - - TRBV24-1 TGTGCCACCAGTGATTCCTTTCCTTTGCGGGACAATGAGCAGTTCTTC CATSDSFPLRDNEQFF
TRBJ2-1 many - TRBV29-1 TGCAGCGTTAAGTTAGCGCTGAGCTCCTACAATGAGCAGTTCTTC CSVKLALSSYNEQFF
TRBJ2-3 - - TRBV20-1 TGCAGTGCCGAGTGGGGAGCGGGCAGCACAGATACGCAGTATTTT CSAEWGAGSTDTQYF
TRBJ2-5 many TRBD2 TRBV9 TGTGCCAGCAGCGTCTCTAGCGGGAGAGAGACCCAGTACTTC CASSVSSGRETQYF
TRBJ1-2 - - TRBV27 TGTGCCAGCAGTGGGCGGGATTCTAACTATGGCTACACCTTC CASSGRDSNYGYTF